The 16 T cell receptor beta chains listed next were all sequenced from one sample in a study of T cell clonality in common variable immunodeficiency. The assay was immunoSEQ multiplex PCR, and TCRdb's table has in-frame clones only and misses some. This sample has tens of thousands of clones and no singletons, with 5.4% in the ten largest. Sequenced: peripheral blood mononuclear cells. The receptors stem from a person between 18 and 70 years old in good health.

At least ten counts were recorded for this clone. The CDR3 is cut off 3 residues early in the read; its end comes from the germline J gene. The chain uses TRBV2 and TRBJ1-1; D is possibly TRBD1 (5 bases). Per germline, CDR1 SNHLY and CDR2 FYNNEI. The CDR3 contains 13 residues. With 5 bases removed from V and 1 base from J, the gap between germline ends came to 8 bases. This CDR3 is CASSYTGNTEAFF. The sequenced CDR3 bases are TGTGCCAGCAGTTATACAGGGAACACTGAA. Variable domain in full (rest from reference TRBV2 and TRBJ1-1): EPEVTQTPSHQVTQMGQEVILRCVPISNHLYFYWYRQILGQKVEFLVSFYNNEISEKSEIFDDQFSVERPDGSNFTLKIRSTKLEDSAMYFCASSYTGNTEAFFGQGTRLTVV.

This clone has at least ten counts. The sequence runs out 3 residues before the end of the CDR3; the remainder is reconstructed from the germline J gene. The chain uses TRBV7-2 and TRBJ2-1; D unresolved. This CDR3 comprises 14 residues. Deletions cut 1 base from V and 0 bases from J, with 4 bases between. Germline V gene lookup returns CDR1 SGHTA and CDR2 FQGNSA. The CDR3 DNA, read in part, is TGTGCCAGCAGCTTAGATAACTCCTACAATGAG. It yields the protein CASSLDNSYNE. The full-length CDR3 reads as CASSLDNSYNEQFF. Using reference TRBV7-2 and TRBJ2-1 for the parts outside the CDR3, the full variable domain is GAGVSQSPSNKVTEKGKDVELRCDPISGHTALYWYRQSLGQGLEFLIYFQGNSAPDKSGLPSDRFSAERTGGSVSTLTIQRTQQEDSAVYLCASSLDNSYNEQFFGPGTRLTVL.

This clone was recorded many times. The read halts 3 residues ahead of the CDR3 end, with the missing end drawn from the germline J gene. This chain links TRBV28 with TRBJ2-3; the D gene is possibly TRBD2 (6 bases). The CDR3 is 14 amino acids. CDR1 and CDR2 from the germline V gene are MDHEN and SYDVKM. Trimming took 2 bases from V and 2 from J, leaving 8 bases between them. The CDR3 is CASSLGGDTDTQYF. CDR3 DNA, as far as it was read: TGTGCCAGCAGTTTAGGCGGGGACACAGATACG.

This clone was recorded at least ten times. The CDR3 extends 3 residues past the end of the read, so its final part is completed from the germline J gene. Other nucleotide sequences from this sample produce the same CDR3. The chain combines TRBV20-1 with TRBJ2-4; tentative D call: TRBD1 (6 bases). The CDR3 sequence is 16 residues long. CDR1 is DFQATT and CDR2 is SNEGSKA in the germline V gene (reference sequence). The V and J ends lost 0 bases and 3 bases respectively, with 15 bases between them. The part of the CDR3 DNA that was read is TGCAGTGCTAGAGAGAAAGGGGGTTTTATCAAAAACATT. Translation: CSAREKGGFIKNI. The full CDR3 protein reads CSAREKGGFIKNIQYF.

This clone was counted many times. The read ends 3 residues before the CDR3 terminus; that terminus is restored from the germline J gene. The gene calls are TRBV10-1 and TRBJ1-3; no firm D call. There are 13 residues in the CDR3. Germline CDR1 WNHNN, CDR2 SYGVQD (reference sequence). Trimming removed 7 bases from V and 0 bases from J, with 7 bases in between. CDR3 DNA, as far as it was read: TGCGCCAGCAAAGGTTTCTCTGGAAACACC. It yields the protein CASKGFSGNT. The entire CDR3 protein reads CASKGFSGNTIYF.

This clone showed up many times. The sequenced fragment ends 3 residues before the CDR3 boundary, so the rest is inferred from the germline J gene. This sequence joins TRBV7-2 and TRBJ2-7, with TRBD1 matching 9 bases. Germline V lookup: CDR1 SGHTA, CDR2 FQGNSA. V shed 5 bases, J shed 2 bases, and the junction held 7 bases outside the gene matches. The CDR3 spans 15 residues. The CDR3 loop is CASSGGTGSTYEQYF. The sequenced part of the CDR3 DNA is TGTGCCAGCAGCGGAGGGACAGGGAGTACCTACGAG.

This clone occurred many times. The read stops 3 residues short of the end of the CDR3; the missing end is completed from the germline J gene. The chain carries TRBV11-3 and TRBJ2-7, with 7 bases aligning to TRBD1. The germline CDR1 and CDR2 sequences are SGHNT and YENEEA. The junction had 4 bases not matched to a gene; V was cut back by 5 bases and J by 0 bases. The CDR3 is made up of 14 amino acids. The covered CDR3 bases are TGTGCCAGCAGCCCACAGGGGTTCTCCTACGAG. Amino acid sequence: CASSPQGFSYE. The entire CDR3 is CASSPQGFSYEQYF.

This clone was counted ten times or more. From the germline J gene comes the end of the CDR3, since the read stops 3 residues before it. This chain connects TRBV20-1 to TRBJ1-1, with a tentative D call TRBD1 (6 bases). The ends were cut back, 2 bases at V and 1 base at J, with 8 bases in the middle. This CDR3 has 13 residues. CDR1 DFQATT and CDR2 SNEGSKA come from the germline V gene (reference sequence). CDR3 DNA, as far as it was read: TGCAGTGCTAGATCGGGACAGAACACTGAA. It is translated as CSARSGQNTE. The whole CDR3 protein is CSARSGQNTEAFF.

This clone was counted many times. The CDR3 goes on 3 residues after the read ends, and that part is filled in from the germline J gene. The chain couples TRBV19 to TRBJ1-5; maybe TRBD1 (5 bases). CDR1 and CDR2 (germline): LNHDA, SQIVND (reference sequence). The CDR3 covers 14 residues. V was trimmed by 7 bases and J by 2 bases, leaving 12 bases between them. CDR3 sequence reads: CASNWGSGNQPQHF. The sequenced CDR3 bases are TGTGCCAGTAACTGGGGCTCTGGCAATCAGCCC.

This clone was detected many times. The read ends 3 residues early relative to the CDR3; the germline J gene fills the gap. The chain employs TRBV20-1 and TRBJ2-2; unclear D gene. V lost 3 bases to trimming and J lost 5 bases, with 10 bases between them. Germline V gene data show CDR1 as DFQATT and CDR2 as SNEGSKA (reference sequence). This CDR3 spans 13 amino acids. The DNA read from the CDR3 is TGCAGTGCTAGTAATTCTGTTACCGGGGAG. This codes for CSASNSVTGE. The whole CDR3 protein is CSASNSVTGELFF.

The sample holds many counts of this clone. The read ends 3 residues before the CDR3 terminus; that terminus is restored from the germline J gene. The V call is TRBV7-2, the J call TRBJ2-5, with a tentative D call TRBD1 (6 bases). Trimming stripped 8 bases from V and 4 bases from J, with 20 bases between. Germline V gives CDR1 SGHTA, CDR2 FQGNSA. The CDR3 consists of 15 residues. The sequenced part of the CDR3 DNA is TGTGCCAGCCTCCACCAGAGACAGGCGGGAGAGACC. It yields the protein CASLHQRQAGET. The whole CDR3 reads CASLHQRQAGETQYF.

This clone was counted many times. The read halts 3 residues ahead of the CDR3 end, with the missing end drawn from the germline J gene. V gene TRBV4-1 combines with J gene TRBJ1-2, with D possibly being TRBD1 (6 bases). V was clipped by 2 bases and J by 0 bases, with 13 bases between them. The CDR3 contains 16 residues. The germline V gene has CDR1 MGHRA and CDR2 YSYEKL. CDR3 protein: CASSQTQGSTNYGYTF. The DNA read from the CDR3 is TGCGCCAGCAGCCAAACACAGGGTTCAACTAACTATGGC.

This clone was detected ten times or more. The read ends 3 residues shy of where the CDR3 ends; the end is completed using the germline J gene. This chain joins TRBV7-2 and TRBJ2-5, with 9 positions matching TRBD2. V lost 5 bases, J lost 5 bases, and 9 bases stayed unmatched. CDR1 is SGHTA, CDR2 FQGNSA, per germline. The length of the CDR3 is 15 residues. The covered CDR3 bases are TGTGCCAGCAGCCAACAAGCGGGAGGAGGGGAGACC. This gives the protein CASSQQAGGGET. The whole CDR3 reads CASSQQAGGGETQYF.

This clone was counted at least ten times. Partial CDR3 DNA: TGTGCCTGTGAACAGGGCTCCCTTGAGACC. It encodes CACEQGSLET. The whole CDR3 sequence reads CACEQGSLETQYF. V gene TRBV30 combines with J gene TRBJ2-5; perhaps TRBD1 as D (6 bases). Read coverage stops 3 residues before the CDR3 terminus; the germline J gene supplies the remainder. The CDR3 totals 13 residues. Germline-derived CDR1 and CDR2 are GTSNPN and SVGIG (reference sequence). V lost 6 bases to trimming and J lost 5 bases, with 16 bases between them.

This clone was picked up many times. The CDR3 end is not reached by the read, which stops 3 residues before it; the germline J gene fills it in. The chain uses TRBV11-2 and TRBJ2-3; the match to TRBD2 covers 7 bases. There are 15 residues in the CDR3. In germline, CDR1 is SGHAT, CDR2 FQNNGV. Trimming removed 4 bases from V and 1 base from J; junction bases left unmatched: 5. The covered CDR3 bases are TGTGCCAGCAGCTCGGTAGCGGGCCGCACAGATACG. Its protein is CASSSVAGRTDT. The entire CDR3 protein is CASSSVAGRTDTQYF.

This clone was picked up many times. The read halts 3 residues ahead of the CDR3 end, with the missing end drawn from the germline J gene. The chain recombines TRBV6-1 with TRBJ2-3; 12 positions agree with TRBD2. Trimming removed 1 base from V and 2 bases from J; junction bases left unmatched: 1. In germline, CDR1 is MNHNS, CDR2 SASEGT. The CDR3 is 16 amino acids. The CDR3 reads CASSEGLAGATDTQYF. The part of the CDR3 DNA that was read is TGTGCCAGCAGTGAAGGACTAGCGGGGGCCACAGATACG.